Below, one T cell receptor beta chain is given with its context. An end of the junction does not agree with germline; a read error may underlie this. This entry comes from a study of T-cell memory formation after mild COVID-19. TCRdb reanalysed the 5' RACE reads using MiXCR and keeps one entry per CDR3 protein. Among approximately 300,000 distinct CDR3 sequences listed, about a sixth were seen once. The CDR3 is made up of 16 amino acids. Germline V CDR1 and CDR2: MNHEY, SMNVEV (reference sequence). The sequence was obtained from a man in his late teens or twenties who had mild COVID-19 (a few samples of this study predate the infection). Cell type and time point are not known. The specimen was PBMCs or a T cell subset sorted from them (not recorded which). The chain links TRBV27 to TRBJ1-6; D is undetermined. Here the CDR3 DNA reads TGTGCCAGAAGTTTATTTTCACCCGACAATAATTCACCCCTCCACTTT. Translation gives CARSLFSPDNNSPLHF.